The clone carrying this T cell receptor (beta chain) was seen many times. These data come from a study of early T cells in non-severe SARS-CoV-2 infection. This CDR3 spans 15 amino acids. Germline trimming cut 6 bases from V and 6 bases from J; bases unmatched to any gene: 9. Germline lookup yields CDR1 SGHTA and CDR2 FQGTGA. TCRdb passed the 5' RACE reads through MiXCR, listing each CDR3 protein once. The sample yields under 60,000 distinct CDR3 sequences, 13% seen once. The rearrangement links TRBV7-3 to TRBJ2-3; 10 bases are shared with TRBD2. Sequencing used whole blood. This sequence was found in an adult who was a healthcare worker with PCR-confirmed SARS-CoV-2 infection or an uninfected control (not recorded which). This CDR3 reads CASRLAGGTSDTQYF. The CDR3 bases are TGTGCCAGCAGATTAGCGGGGGGTACCTCGGATACGCAGTATTTT.